This T cell receptor beta chain came from a study of untreated major depressive disorder. Every participant had European ancestry. Patient depression severity was moderate to severe. Blood, 30 to 35 ml, was drawn into EDTA tubes. Study findings and constraints: Depressed patients' CD4+ T cells carried increased TRBV05-01 (Vbeta 5.1) usage versus control CD4+ T cells. TRBV25-01 and TRBV02-01 followed the flow pattern without significance.

Worth noting for this clone: Its antigen remains unidentified.

Here immunoSEQ multiplex PCR was the method, and the copy in TCRdb shows in-frame clones only, minus some. In the table there are approximately 25,000 clones, approximately 90% of which are singletons. From germline, CDR1 is LNHDA and CDR2 SQIVND (reference sequence). The CDR3 contains 17 residues. V lost 5 bases, J lost 0 bases, and 16 bases lay in between. The specimen sequenced was CD4+ T cells from PBMCs. The chain is built from TRBV19 and TRBJ2-2, with TRBD2 as a possible D gene (7 bases). This clonotype was obtained from a woman aged 25 to 45 with major depressive disorder. The DNA for the CDR3 is TGTGCCAGTAGTTACCAAGGGGGGGCTGCGAACACCGGGGAGCTGTTTTTT. This codes for CASSYQGGAANTGELFF.